This T cell receptor (beta chain) was sequenced during a study of blood T cell repertoires in COVID-19. About the study: The United States, Italy and Spain supplied acute and convalescent COVID-19 samples.

Seattle patients were enrolled while actively infected and followed longitudinally. There are 17 residues in the CDR3. V lost 3 bases and J lost 5; bases outside the gene matches: 8. Germline V gene sequence: CDR1 LGHNA, CDR2 YSLEER. As processed by the authors: Amplifying reference gene primers gave estimates of nucleated cell counts. Libraries were prepared by immunoSEQ multiplex PCR; TCRdb keeps only in-frame clonotypes and omits some of them. D and trimming were read from the DNA, whereas the V and J calls and clone size are those reported in that table. The data hold some 190,000 clones, with over 80% observed a single time.

The sequencing sample was made of peripheral blood. The source of this sequence is a woman aged 60 to 75 with COVID-19, enrolled during active disease. The genes are TRBV4-3 and TRBJ2-1; TRBD2 agrees at 12 bases. The CDR3 DNA reads as TGCGCCAGCAGCCACCGAACTAGCGGGAGGCACGACAATGAGCAGTTCTTC. As protein: CASSHRTSGRHDNEQFF.